Listed here are 9 T cell receptor beta chains from one sample, sequenced in a study of blood T cell repertoires in COVID-19. The assay was immunoSEQ multiplex PCR, and TCRdb's table has in-frame clones only and misses some. The sample has around 200,000 clones; 88% are singletons. Sequencing used peripheral blood. The source of these receptors is a man between 18 and 35 years old with active or convalescent COVID-19.

The chain employs TRBV11-2 and TRBJ2-1; D is undetermined. Deletions cut 1 base from V and 2 bases from J, with 9 bases between. CDR3 length equals 15 residues. Germline V CDR1 and CDR2: SGHAT, FQNNGV. The CDR3 sequence is CASSLAGSAYNEQFF. CDR3 nucleotide sequence: TGTGCCAGCAGCTTAGCAGGATCAGCCTACAATGAGCAGTTCTTC.

This clone was counted a single time. The chain uses TRBV19 and TRBJ2-5; TRBD1 agrees at 8 bases. The V segment lost 8 bases and the J segment 1 base; nucleotides outside the gene matches: 6. The CDR3 consists of 14 residues. Germline V CDR1 and CDR2: LNHDA, SQIVND (reference sequence). The CDR3 bases are TGTGCCAGTCGGATAACAGGGGGCCAAGAGACCCAGTACTTC. Its protein product is CASRITGGQETQYF.

The chain links TRBV2 to TRBJ1-6; D might be TRBD1 (5 bases). The CDR3 is 15 amino acids. Per the germline V gene, CDR1 is SNHLY and CDR2 is FYNNEI. Between the trimmed V and J ends, which lost 2 bases and 10 bases, there was a span of 15 bases. The CDR3 region has the DNA TGTGCCAGCAGTGAATCTACAGGCACTGTATCACCCCTCCACTTT. The encoded protein is CASSESTGTVSPLHF.

This chain joins TRBV29-1 and TRBJ2-1, with D possibly TRBD1 on 5 matching bases. Germline V lookup: CDR1 SQVTM, CDR2 ANQGSEA. CDR3 length equals 12 residues. V was shortened by 3 bases and J by 15 bases, with 18 bases between the two germline ends. CDR3 nucleotide sequence: TGCAGCGTTGACGGGTTTCTCCAGGGAAGGTTCTTC. Translation: CSVDGFLQGRFF.

This chain connects TRBV6-5 to TRBJ2-5; TRBD1 agrees at 7 bases. The CDR3 sequence is 14 residues long. J lost 3 bases, V lost 2 bases, and 3 bases had no gene match. Germline CDR1 MNHEY, CDR2 SVGAGI. The CDR3 spells CASSYTGQKETQYF. CDR3 DNA: TGTGCCAGCAGTTACACGGGACAGAAAGAGACCCAGTACTTC.

This clone was observed a handful of times. CDR3 residues: CASSFTGTSGSSEQFF. The CDR3 DNA follows: TGTGCCAGCAGCTTTACCGGGACTAGCGGGAGCAGTGAGCAGTTCTTC. The chain combines TRBV9 with TRBJ2-1; 14 bases are shared with TRBD2. The V and J ends lost 4 bases and 9 bases, in that order; junction bases with no gene match: 9. The CDR3 runs 16 residues. Per germline, CDR1 SGDLS and CDR2 YYNGEE.

V usage is TRBV2 and J usage is TRBJ1-2, with 8 bases lining up with TRBD1. Germline assignment: CDR1 SNHLY and CDR2 FYNNEI. Trimming cost V 7 bases and J 10 bases; bases outside gene matches: 8. This CDR3 has 12 residues. The CDR3 DNA reads as TGTGCCAGCACTGGACAGGGCAAAGTCTACACCTTC. Amino acid sequence: CASTGQGKVYTF.

The chain joins TRBV12-5 to TRBJ1-5; D is uncertain. The CDR3 covers 16 residues. Germline CDR1 LGHNT, CDR2 FRNRAP. V was cut by 0 bases and J by 6 bases, with 15 bases left in between. CDR3 DNA: TGTGCTAGTGGTTTGGTATTATCGGGTTCGGGTCAGCCCCAGCATTTT. Protein product: CASGLVLSGSGQPQHF.

This chain connects TRBV27 to TRBJ1-2; no clear D. From germline, CDR1 is MNHEY and CDR2 SMNVEV (reference sequence). This CDR3 has 15 amino acids. Trimming took off 0 bases at V and 2 bases at J, with 10 bases between the two ends. CDR3 sequence: CASSLSVYTNYGYTF. In DNA form, the CDR3 reads TGTGCCAGCAGTTTATCCGTGTACACGAACTATGGCTACACCTTC.